The present entry profiles one TCR beta chain with its context. One end of the junction fails to match germline, which may point to a read error. Together with a sample-barcoded 5' primer, a J-beta primer mix was included in a second PCR lasting roughly 7 to 11 cycles. Via MiXCR, TCRdb re-called the 5' RACE reads, giving one row per CDR3 protein. The data show some 1,800,000 distinct CDR3 sequences, about 39% seen once. These data originate in a study of blood T cells in healthy people across ages. Germline lookup yields CDR1 SGHRS and CDR2 YFSETQ. The CDR3 consists of 14 residues. The sequencing sample was made of blood. The chain couples TRBV5-1 to TRBJ2-1; the D is unclear. This clonotype was sampled from a human donor in good health. The DNA for the CDR3 is TGCGCCGGCAGCTTGGCCCTCGGCCCCAATGAGCAGTTCTTC. Translating gives CAGSLALGPNEQFF.